This record concerns one TCR beta chain sequence. It has no known antigen specificity. No base quality information exists; no much larger clone differs at one position. Enrolling through a virtual design, the prospective study's participants ranged in age from roughly 18 to 89 years and lived across roughly 23 United States geographic areas. In the prospective study, cohorts were assigned on the basis of participant-reported clinical history obtained from a screening survey and a study questionnaire. Recovered participants in ImmuneRACE Cohort 3 were defined by two consecutive negative NP/OP PCR tests, clearance by a healthcare professional, or resolution of symptoms. In the prospective study, whole blood, serum and a nasopharyngeal or oropharyngeal swab were collected from each participant by mobile phlebotomists. Prospective study participants could optionally give additional blood draws and questionnaires over an approximately two-month period. Before DNA extraction, blood samples from the prospective study were shipped at room temperature or frozen.

The record originates from a study of blood T cell repertoires in COVID-19 (dated by TCRdb to 2020 to 2021). For the wider study: Collaborator samples came from the United States, Italy and Spain and covered acute and convalescent phases of COVID-19. Nearly every sample came with metadata listing a de-identified subject ID, COVID-19 status, age in years and sex. The material from the prospective study consisted of cDNA or gDNA derived from T cells, B-cell-depleted T cells, or PBMCs. The dataset comprised deeply sampled blood TCRbeta repertoires from subjects exposed to, actively infected with, or recovered from COVID-19. The samples were drawn from the first 160 participants of the ongoing ImmuneRACE study and from 950 to 1,500 subjects provided by 6 global collaborators. HLA class I and class II types, where available, came from metadata supplied by the sample provider rather than from assay-based typing. A freely available public database, intended as a resource for researchers studying the immune response to SARS-CoV-2, is where the repertoires were released.

TCRbeta CDR3 regions were amplified from genomic DNA by means of the immunoSEQ Assay, a bias-controlled multiplex PCR. In the authors' own workflow: The number of nucleated cells in each sample was estimated from the amplification of reference gene primers within the assay. To quantify the absolute abundance of each unique TCRbeta CDR3 rearrangement, sequence reads were collapsed and filtered. For each sample, productive Simpson clonality was calculated as the square root of Simpson's diversity index across productive rearrangements. TCRdb took over this immuneACCESS table, retaining in-frame rearrangements with V and J assigned. Such tables are incomplete; in checked studies, under half of the missing clones stem from an unresolved V gene, and the remainder is unexplained. The DNA gave D and trimming, while V, J and clone size come from that table. The sample table shows about 330,000 clones, and more than 75% are seen once. Roughly a tenth of the sample rests with the top ten.

General conclusions and limits of the study: The amount of clinical and demographic metadata varied by source and participant and was provided uncurated.

According to the germline V gene, CDR1 reads SGHVS and CDR2 reads FQNEAQ. The cysteine opens and the phenylalanine closes a CDR3 of 16 amino acids. The retained sequence is limited to the CDR3, 48 bases, with the frame set at the first base. V is reduced by 5 bases and J by 8 bases, leaving a spacing of 21 bases between them. This TCR derives from a young woman who had recovered from COVID-19. Recombination joined TRBV7-8 with TRBJ1-4, with the D gene not clear enough to name. The sequenced sample consisted of PBMCs or T cells enriched from blood (not recorded which). The CDR3 loop reads CASSALRAGVVEKLFF. The nucleotide sequence is TGTGCCAGCAGCGCCCTACGGGCGGGAGTTGTGGAAAAACTGTTTTTT.